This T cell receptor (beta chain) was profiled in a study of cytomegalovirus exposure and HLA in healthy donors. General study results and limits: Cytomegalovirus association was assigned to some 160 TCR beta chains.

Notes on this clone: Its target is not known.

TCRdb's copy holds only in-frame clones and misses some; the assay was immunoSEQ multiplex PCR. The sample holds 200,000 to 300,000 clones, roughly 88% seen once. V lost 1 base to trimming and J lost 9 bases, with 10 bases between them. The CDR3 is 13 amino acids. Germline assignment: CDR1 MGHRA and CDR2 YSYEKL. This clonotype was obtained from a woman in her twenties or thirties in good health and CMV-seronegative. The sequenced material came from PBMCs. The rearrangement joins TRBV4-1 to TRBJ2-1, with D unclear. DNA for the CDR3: TGCGCCAGCAGCCAAGGTGTGATGAGTGAGCAGTTCTTC. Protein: CASSQGVMSEQFF.